One and the same sample provided the 23 T cell receptor beta chains below, sequenced in a study of T-cell reconstitution after alpha-beta-depleted transplantation in children. Unique molecular identifiers featured in how the TCRbeta library was prepared. Using its own MiXCR run on the PCR reads, TCRdb lists one record per CDR3 protein. The sample includes 500,000 to 600,000 distinct CDR3 sequences, 25% to 30% of them seen just once. The sequencing used PBMCs, collected before TCRalphabeta/CD19-depleted stem cell transplant. These receptors were obtained from a boy younger than two with Wiskott-Aldrich syndrome, due to receive a stem cell transplant.

This chain uses TRBV20-1 with TRBJ2-7; 12 nucleotides align to TRBD1. The J segment lost 6 bases and the V segment lost 3 bases, leaving 9 bases of the junction unmatched. From germline, CDR1 is DFQATT and CDR2 SNEGSKA (reference sequence). The CDR3 sequence is 15 residues long. CDR3 nucleotides: TGCAGTGCTAGCGTACTTCCGGGACAGGGGGCCGAGCAGTACTTC. Its protein product is CSASVLPGQGAEQYF.

This clonotype was observed a handful of times. The rearrangement uses TRBV20-1 and TRBJ2-6; D call uncertain. This CDR3 comprises 13 residues. V was clipped by 1 base and J by 1 base, with 2 bases between them. Germline V gene lookup returns CDR1 DFQATT and CDR2 SNEGSKA (reference sequence). Here the CDR3 reads CSARGSGANVLTF. DNA for the CDR3: TGCAGTGCTAGAGGGTCTGGGGCCAACGTCCTGACTTTC.

This clonotype was detected only a few times. The chain is built from TRBV29-1 and TRBJ2-1, with TRBD2 matching over 11 bases. The CDR3 loop spans 12 amino acids. V dropped 8 bases and J dropped 5; count of bases not matched to a gene: 2. Germline V gene data show CDR1 as SQVTM and CDR2 as ANQGSEA. CDR3: CSKLAGDNEQFF. The CDR3 DNA reads TGCAGCAAACTAGCGGGGGACAATGAGCAGTTCTTC.

The chain links TRBV24-1 to TRBJ2-7, with D possibly matching TRBD2 (6 bases). The CDR3 is 15 amino acids. The ends were cut back, 9 bases at V and 0 bases at J, with 17 bases in the middle. Per the germline V gene, CDR1 is KGHDR and CDR2 is SFDVKD. The DNA for the CDR3 is TGTGCCACCCCGTCGGCTCTAGCGCCCTCCTACGAGCAGTACTTC. It encodes CATPSALAPSYEQYF.

The V call is TRBV4-2, the J call TRBJ2-3; D unresolved. The CDR3 sequence is 11 residues long. Germline V gene data show CDR1 as LGHNA and CDR2 as YNFKEQ. V gave up 0 bases and J gave up 8 bases, with 3 bases separating them. The CDR3 sequence: CASSQDRTQYF. CDR3 DNA sequence: TGTGCCAGCAGCCAAGATCGTACGCAGTATTTT.

The rearrangement links TRBV5-1 to TRBJ2-7, with D possibly called TRBD1 or TRBD2 (5 bases each). V lost 3 bases to trimming and J lost 3 bases, with 16 bases between them. The CDR3 has 15 residues. Germline V gene data show CDR1 as SGHRS and CDR2 as YFSETQ. The CDR3 reads CASSWGYEGDYEQYF. Here the CDR3 DNA reads TGCGCCAGCAGCTGGGGGTATGAAGGGGACTACGAGCAGTACTTC.

J is TRBJ2-4 and V is TRBV27, with D uncertain. Trimming removed 5 bases from V and 0 bases from J, with 14 bases in between. The germline CDR1 and CDR2 sequences are MNHEY and SMNVEV (reference sequence). The CDR3 runs 16 residues. CDR3 in amino acids: CASSARTNLAKNIQYF. CDR3 coding DNA: TGTGCCAGCAGTGCAAGAACTAATCTAGCCAAAAACATTCAGTACTTC.

This chain uses TRBV28 with TRBJ2-2; D perhaps matches TRBD2 (6 bases). Germline lookup yields CDR1 MDHEN and CDR2 SYDVKM. Trimming cost V 6 bases and J 0 bases, with 8 bases left between them. The CDR3 covers 14 residues. This CDR3 reads CASRWDSNTGELFF. For the CDR3, the DNA is TGTGCCAGCAGATGGGACTCGAACACCGGGGAGCTGTTTTTT.

The chain is built from TRBV4-1 and TRBJ2-7; 11 bases are a match to TRBD2. After removal of 3 bases from V and 2 bases from J, the junction contained 6 bases not matched to a gene. This CDR3 is 16 amino acids long. CDR1 is MGHRA, CDR2 YSYEKL, per germline. This CDR3 is CASSHSSGRPTYEQYF. CDR3 DNA: TGCGCCAGCAGCCATTCTAGCGGGAGGCCAACCTACGAGCAGTACTTC.

V usage is TRBV5-1 and J usage is TRBJ2-3, with D uncertain. Germline V gene data show CDR1 as SGHRS and CDR2 as YFSETQ. Trimming left V 2 bases short and J 2 bases short, with 12 bases between. This CDR3 is 15 amino acids long. CDR3 coding DNA: TGCGCCAGCAGCTTCGCAGCGTTTCCCACAGATACGCAGTATTTT. Encoded protein: CASSFAAFPTDTQYF.

This clonotype was seen only a few times. V usage is TRBV7-2 and J usage is TRBJ2-3; D gene uncertain. The germline gives CDR1 SGHTA, CDR2 FQGNSA. Between the trimmed V and J ends, which lost 3 bases and 7 bases, there was a span of 11 bases. This CDR3 is 13 amino acids long. CDR3 in amino acids: CASSLKPLNTQYF. Written as DNA, the CDR3 is TGTGCCAGCAGCTTGAAACCTTTAAATACGCAGTATTTT.

This clonotype was observed a few times. The chain links TRBV5-5 to TRBJ2-1; TRBD2 aligns across 11 bases. J gave up 6 bases and V 4 bases, and 9 bases lay outside the gene matches. The germline V gene encodes CDR1 SGHKS and CDR2 YYEKEE (reference sequence). This CDR3 is 16 amino acids long. The CDR3 bases are TGTGCCAGCAGCCGACTAGCGGGGTCTTCCCTCAATGAGCAGTTCTTC. Amino acids: CASSRLAGSSLNEQFF.

This clonotype was seen more than once but under ten times. The chain uses TRBV20-1 and TRBJ1-1; D is unresolved. This CDR3 comprises 12 residues. CDR1 is DFQATT and CDR2 is SNEGSKA in the germline V gene (reference sequence). V was clipped by 0 bases and J by 10 bases, with 12 bases between them. This CDR3 reads CSARDQGSRAFF. The CDR3 region has the DNA TGCAGTGCTAGAGATCAAGGGAGTAGAGCTTTCTTT.

The V gene is TRBV9, the J gene TRBJ2-7, with 7 bases aligning to TRBD2. Looked up from germline, CDR1 is SGDLS and CDR2 is YYNGEE. The CDR3 extends over 12 amino acids. V shed 2 bases and J 6 bases; nucleotides not matched to a gene: 2. This chain's CDR3 is CASSVSGGEQYF. As DNA, the CDR3 is TGTGCCAGCAGCGTCTCGGGGGGCGAGCAGTACTTC.

The genes are TRBV6-2 or TRBV6-3 and TRBJ2-3; 15 bases are a match to TRBD2. The CDR3 consists of 17 residues. Germline V lookup: CDR1 MNHEY, CDR2 SVGEGT. V was clipped by 3 bases and J by 2 bases; unmatched bases: 3. CDR3 region: CASSYGLAGGPTDTQYF. The CDR3, as DNA: TGTGCCAGCAGTTATGGACTAGCGGGAGGGCCCACAGATACGCAGTATTTT.

This clonotype was seen only a few times. The chain joins TRBV15 to TRBJ2-1; D unclear. CDR1 LNHNV and CDR2 YYDKDF come from the germline V gene (reference sequence). V lost 0 bases to trimming and J lost 5 bases, with 11 bases between them. The CDR3 contains 15 residues. The CDR3 spells CATSRDFGRNNEQFF. For the CDR3, the DNA is TGTGCCACCAGCAGAGATTTTGGCCGAAACAATGAGCAGTTCTTC.

This clonotype has only a few counts. The chain has TRBV28 and TRBJ1-6; D ambiguous. The V gene lost 6 bases and the J gene lost 0 bases, with 6 bases spanning the gap. The length of the CDR3 is 14 residues. Germline V gene lookup returns CDR1 MDHEN and CDR2 SYDVKM. CDR3 coding DNA: TGTGCCAGCAGCGAGTTCTCCTATAATTCACCCCTCCACTTT. Amino acids: CASSEFSYNSPLHF. Full variable domain (remainder filled in from reference TRBV28 and TRBJ1-6): DVKVTQSSRYLVKRTGEKVFLECVQDMDHENMFWYRQDPGLGLRLIYFSYDVKMKEKGDIPEGYSVSREKKERFSLILESASTNQTSMYLCASSEFSYNSPLHFGNGTRLTVT.

In its sample, this clonotype was seen a few times. This CDR3 is CSALLGASMYEQYF. CDR3 DNA: TGCAGTGCTTTACTAGGCGCGAGTATGTACGAGCAGTACTTC. The V gene is TRBV20-1, the J gene TRBJ2-7, with D tentatively TRBD2 (5 bases). The CDR3 is made up of 14 amino acids. Germline CDR1 and CDR2: DFQATT and SNEGSKA (reference sequence). The ends were cut back, 5 bases at V and 4 bases at J, with 18 bases in the middle.

A few counts support this clonotype. The V call is TRBV15, the J call TRBJ2-7; 13 nucleotides match TRBD2. The CDR3 contains 15 residues. J lost 6 bases, V lost 1 base, and 3 bases had no gene match. CDR1 and CDR2 (germline): LNHNV, YYDKDF (reference sequence). CDR3 nucleotide sequence: TGTGCCACCAGCAGAGGTGGACTAGCGGGAGTCGAGCAGTACTTC. It is translated as CATSRGGLAGVEQYF.

Only a few counts were recorded for this clonotype. The rearrangement joins TRBV5-1 to TRBJ2-1, with 13 bases aligning to TRBD2. The CDR3 consists of 15 residues. V lost 4 bases and J lost 9; bases outside the gene matches: 7. CDR1 SGHRS and CDR2 YFSETQ come from the germline V gene. As DNA, the CDR3 is TGCGCCAGCAGCGGAGGGACTAGCGGGATTGTTGAGCAGTTCTTC. Translated: CASSGGTSGIVEQFF. Together with reference TRBV5-1 and TRBJ2-1, the CDR3 gives the full variable domain: KAGVTQTPRYLIKTRGQQVTLSCSPISGHRSVSWYQQTPGQGLQFLFEYFSETQRNKGNFPGRFSGRQFSNSRSEMNVSTLELGDSALYLCASSGGTSGIVEQFFGPGTRLTVL.

This clonotype turned up a few times. J is TRBJ2-5 and V is TRBV20-1; 10 bases map to TRBD2. This CDR3 region has 14 residues. J lost 1 base, V lost 5 bases, and 4 bases had no gene match. Germline values: CDR1 DFQATT, CDR2 SNEGSKA (reference sequence). The CDR3 is CSAETSGVQETQYF. The CDR3 DNA reads as TGCAGTGCTGAAACTAGCGGGGTCCAAGAGACCCAGTACTTC.

The chain is built from TRBV20-1 and TRBJ2-3; possible D gene TRBD2, 6 bases. Trimming removed 0 bases at V and 1 base at J, with 11 bases between. The CDR3 runs to 15 residues. Germline assignment: CDR1 DFQATT and CDR2 SNEGSKA (reference sequence). The CDR3 sequence: CSARDPRRGTDTQYF. The CDR3 coding sequence is TGCAGTGCTAGAGATCCGCGGAGGGGCACAGATACGCAGTATTTT.

This chain joins TRBV6-5 and TRBJ2-7, with 8 bases matching TRBD1. The germline V gene encodes CDR1 MNHEY and CDR2 SVGAGI. J was trimmed by 4 bases and V by 0 bases; bases with no gene match: 5. This CDR3 spans 15 amino acids. CDR3 sequence (DNA): TGTGCCAGCAGTTACTCGAGAGACAGGGGATACGAGCAGTACTTC. It yields the protein CASSYSRDRGYEQYF.